This TCR beta chain was retrieved from a study of a mutant IDH1 vaccine in newly diagnosed glioma. Germline V gene sequence: CDR1 SEHNR, CDR2 FQNEAQ (reference sequence). The CDR3 is 16 residues long. V shed 4 bases, J shed 4 bases, and the junction held 5 bases outside the gene matches. Sample time point: week 23, last vaccination. Topical imiquimod accompanied each vaccine dose, which consisted of 300 ug of mutant IDH1 20-mer peptide. About this clone itself: Its specificity is unknown.

Produced via immunoSEQ multiplex PCR; TCRdb's table is partial and in-frame only. The sample holds 60,000 to 100,000 clones; roughly 85% are singletons and the top ten take roughly 0.81%. This TCR was sampled from a woman aged 45 to 65 with glioma. The material was PBMCs, obtained from a glioma patient whose treatment included an IDH1 peptide vaccine. This chain connects TRBV7-9 to TRBJ2-3; TRBD2 matches 13 bases. The CDR3 DNA follows: TGTGCCAGCAGCTCGCCGGGACTAGCGGGGCCAGATACGCAGTATTTT. This gives the protein CASSSPGLAGPDTQYF.